This T cell receptor beta chain is drawn from a study of shared clonotypes between healthy human individuals (TCRdb year 2020). A note on the overall study: A few men and two women, aged 18 to 49 years, made up the cohort. Leukapheresis yielded between about 0.94 and 8.9 billion PBMCs per donor. To estimate repertoire size and how much clonotypes are shared between individuals, the study performed deep sequencing of blood TCR repertoires from roughly five healthy adults. For each donor, three plates each were used for CD4 naive and CD4 memory, two plates were used for CD8 naive, and one plate was used for CD8 memory. Different laboratories and diverse techniques were used to prepare libraries and sequence TCR repertoires, to increase sequencing depth and limit assay-specific biases.

The donors were healthy, HIV-negative adults with no recently reported acute infections or vaccinations. Only Caucasian adults living in Nashville, Tennessee, USA were represented among the donors. CD8 memory samples consisted of magnetically selected CD45RO+ cells combined with CCR7-negative CD45RA+ effector memory (TemRA) cells. Blood was obtained by leukapheresis, after which PBMCs were separated by Ficoll-Histopaque density gradient centrifugation and cryopreserved in liquid nitrogen vapor phase. Analytical flow cytometry was used to check the purity and quantity of every magnetically sorted T cell population. Genomic DNA was isolated from every sorted fraction and measured by UV absorbance on a Nanodrop 2000c. TCR CDR3 regions were amplified from genomic DNA by multiplex PCR using the deep immunoSEQ assay. Extracted genomic DNA from each cell subset was distributed evenly across all wells of several immunoSEQ 96-well plates, and each plate was treated as a replicate. Each replicate PCR for sorted subsets received about 210 ng genomic DNA, equal to 30,000 or so T cell genomes. Purified libraries were measured with a Qubit 3.0 fluorometer, size-checked on a Bioanalyzer 2100, and measured again with the KAPA Library Quantification kit. Every immunoSEQ 96-well plate was sequenced on a dedicated single-read 150-cycle Illumina NextSeq 550 flow cell. The study's own analysis went as follows. Because the immunoSEQ output held only junctional sequences and lacked quality scores, the filtering could not match the filtering applied to full-length reads. Sequences were annotated with PyIR, a Python wrapper for IgBLAST v1.9, using IMGT germline references to assign V/J genes and CDR3. Any read was removed if the V/J assignment was weak (E-value above 1e-6), the CDR3 was missing, or the read contained stop codons, out-of-frame junctions, or ambiguous translated residues. V3J clonotypes were defined by identical inferred V gene, J gene, and CDR3 amino acid sequence. To compute the percentage overlap between repertoires, the number of shared unique clonotypes was divided by the size of the smaller repertoire. Three approaches were used to assess repertoire richness: RTK rarefaction, the Chao1 estimator, and Recon v2.1 estimates of unobserved clonotypes. OLGA was used to compute generation probabilities for all TCRbeta clonotypes that the gDNA method yielded from a handful of donors. TCRdb stores this immuneACCESS table with in-frame sequences only. Part of the clones is absent; in the studies checked, under half of the shortfall reflects unresolved V genes, and no reason is known for the rest. That table is the source of V, J and clone size, and D and trimming were worked out from the DNA. For this sample there are 550,000 to 800,000 clones; 80% to 95% appear just once. About 33% of the sample belongs to the ten largest clones.

Summary of the overall study and its limitations: Across several donors, approximately 5% of naive CD4, roughly 3.8% of naive CD8, about 2.3% of memory CD4, and approximately 0.4% of memory CD8 clonotypes were shared. Clonotypes shared by all four sorted-subset donors showed higher generation probabilities than non-shared clonotypes. Larger estimated clonotype richness was generally found for naive subsets than for memory subsets. The small number of donors limited the genetic and exposure-history diversity represented. Only blood was sampled, and tissue TCR repertoires likely differ from those in blood. Pairwise subsampling indicated that sequencing depth was expected to affect the degree of clonotype sharing among donors. Rarefaction of sorted-subset datasets indicated incomplete sequencing despite the large sequencing depth.

This clone came up many times. This clone's antigen is unknown. Within one base of it there is no much larger clone, and no base qualities were kept. The V end loses 4 bases and the J end loses 7 bases, and a stretch of 19 bases separates them. The CDR3 covers 15 residues, taking in both the cysteine and the phenylalanine. Only CDR3 DNA is held: 45 bases, read in frame from base 1. The germline V gene yields SGHVS for CDR1 and FQNEAQ for CDR2. This TCR was recovered from a man between 18 and 29 years old in good health. Some clones in this sample may be carry-over from other donors' samples. The sample consisted of memory CD8+ T cells from PBMCs. In light of the paper, this sample's cell subset or site label describes: CD45RO+ cells pooled with CCR7-negative TemRA cells. This sequence uses TRBV7-8 and TRBJ2-5; D gene: possibly TRBD2, on 6 matching bases. The CDR3 corresponds to CASSSPRDSTSTQYF. The DNA sequence reads TGTGCCAGCAGCTCGCCGCGGGACTCCACTTCGACCCAGTACTTC.